Presented here are 14 T cell receptor beta chains from one specimen sequenced in a study of siplizumab effects on memory and regulatory T cells. This table comes from immunoSEQ multiplex PCR, and its TCRdb copy is limited to in-frame clones, with some not included. Of 90,000 to 95,000 clones detected, 80% to 95% appear once; the ten largest clones hold over 5%. The sample taken for sequencing was CD8+ T cells sorted from blood. These receptors all stem from a human donor in good health.

This sequence joins TRBV29-1 and TRBJ2-7, with TRBD2 as a possible D gene (6 bases). V was pared by 4 bases and J by 3 bases, with 13 bases between. CDR3 length: 13 amino acids. CDR1 and CDR2 (germline): SQVTM, ANQGSEA. CDR3: CSVVGGTIYEQYF. CDR3 sequence (DNA): TGCAGCGTTGTCGGGGGAACCATCTACGAGCAGTACTTC.

The CDR3 sequence is CASSQADISYEQYF. CDR3 DNA: TGCGCCAGCAGCCAAGCGGACATATCCTACGAGCAGTACTTC. The rearrangement links TRBV4-1 to TRBJ2-7, with a tentative D call TRBD1 (5 bases). Trimming left V 1 base short and J 1 base short, with 8 bases between. CDR3 length: 14 residues. Germline V CDR1 and CDR2: MGHRA, YSYEKL.

As concerns this clone: One end of the junction is discordant with germline, which a read error may explain. V gene TRBV4-3 combines with J gene TRBJ1-1; 8 nucleotides agree with TRBD1. This CDR3 spans 16 amino acids. Germline CDR1 reads LGHNA; CDR2 reads YSLEER. The CDR3 here is CASSQGVRTGNAEAFF. The CDR3 DNA follows: TGCGCCAGCAGCCAAGGGGTGCGGACAGGGAACGCTGAAGCTTTCTTT.

The chain is built from TRBV4-1 and TRBJ2-7; 7 nucleotides agree with TRBD1. Looked up from germline, CDR1 is MGHRA and CDR2 is YSYEKL. The CDR3 length is 17 residues. V lost 1 base to trimming and J lost 3 bases; unmatched junction nucleotides: 12. CDR3 loop: CASSQVVSAGGIYEQYF. The CDR3 region has the DNA TGCGCCAGCAGCCAAGTCGTATCAGCAGGGGGAATCTACGAGCAGTACTTC.

This sequence joins TRBV4-2 and TRBJ2-3; D possibly matches TRBD1 or TRBD2 (5 bases each). V was cut by 2 bases and J by 2 bases, with 11 bases left in between. Germline V gene lookup returns CDR1 LGHNA and CDR2 YNFKEQ. The CDR3 has 15 residues. CDR3: CASSQRDGDTDTQYF. DNA of the CDR3: TGTGCCAGCAGCCAAAGGGACGGAGACACAGATACGCAGTATTTT.

This chain joins TRBV9 and TRBJ2-7, with a possible D match to TRBD2 (5 bases). Germline CDR1 is SGDLS and CDR2 is YYNGEE. V lost 4 bases to trimming and J lost 2 bases, with 19 bases between them. The length of the CDR3 is 16 residues. This CDR3 is CASSPGLVDKTYEQYF. The CDR3 bases are TGTGCCAGCAGCCCCGGACTGGTCGACAAGACCTACGAGCAGTACTTC.

The chain uses TRBV11-1 and TRBJ2-1; 8 positions agree with TRBD1. After removal of 2 bases from V and 3 bases from J, the junction contained 12 bases not matched to a gene. CDR1 and CDR2 from the germline V gene are SGHAT and FQDESV (reference sequence). The CDR3 extends over 18 amino acids. CDR3: CASSLFPSDRASYNEQFF. The CDR3 DNA sequence: TGTGCCAGCAGCTTATTCCCTTCGGACAGGGCTAGCTACAATGAGCAGTTCTTC.

The rearrangement joins TRBV5-5 to TRBJ2-1; D possibly corresponds to TRBD2 (6 bases). CDR1 SGHKS and CDR2 YYEKEE come from the germline V gene (reference sequence). The CDR3 extends over 15 amino acids. Trimming shortened V by 0 bases and J by 2 bases, and 9 bases separated the two germline ends. For the CDR3, the DNA is TGTGCCAGCAGCTTGGGGCGGGGCGCCTACAATGAGCAGTTCTTC. Its translation: CASSLGRGAYNEQFF.

The chain joins TRBV6-5 to TRBJ1-5; no firm D call. The CDR3 runs 13 residues. Germline V lookup: CDR1 MNHEY, CDR2 SVGAGI. V shed 4 bases and J shed 6 bases, with 10 bases lying between them. CDR3 protein: CASSLDIGQPQHF. CDR3 bases: TGTGCCAGCAGTTTGGATATCGGTCAGCCCCAGCATTTT.

The chain couples TRBV27 to TRBJ1-1; D may be TRBD1 (5 bases). CDR3 length: 14 amino acids. The germline gives CDR1 MNHEY, CDR2 SMNVEV (reference sequence). V lost 4 bases and J lost 6, with 15 bases in between. In DNA, the CDR3 is TGTGCCAGCAGTTCCGGGGAAGGGGTGCCTGAAGCTTTCTTT. The encoded protein is CASSSGEGVPEAFF.

This clone was seen only once. The gene calls are TRBV6-1 and TRBJ2-2, with no clear D. The CDR3 covers 14 residues. The V gene's germline CDR1 is MNHNS and CDR2 SASEGT. V was pared by 5 bases and J by 5 bases, with 12 bases between. CDR3 nucleotides: TGTGCCAGCAGTTTTATCTTGGAAACCGGGGAGCTGTTTTTT. It is translated as CASSFILETGELFF.

The V gene is TRBV4-2, the J gene TRBJ1-5, with a weak D call TRBD1 (6 bases). The V gene lost 1 base and the J gene lost 4 bases, with 14 bases spanning the gap. The CDR3 has 16 amino acids. Germline lookup yields CDR1 LGHNA and CDR2 YNFKEQ. The CDR3 sequence is CASSQVSGAGNQPQHF. The CDR3 DNA sequence: TGTGCCAGCAGCCAAGTTTCAGGGGCGGGTAATCAGCCCCAGCATTTT.

The rearrangement joins TRBV4-1 to TRBJ2-3; possibly TRBD2 for D (6 bases). V lost 4 bases, J lost 3 bases, and 14 bases lay in between. The germline V gene encodes CDR1 MGHRA and CDR2 YSYEKL. This CDR3 region has 15 residues. The CDR3, as DNA: TGCGCCAGCAGCCCTCGGGAGTATAGTACAGATACGCAGTATTTT. This gives the protein CASSPREYSTDTQYF.

Details on this clone: Other DNA sequences from this sample encode an identical CDR3 as well. This sequence joins TRBV19 and TRBJ1-1; D gene ambiguous. Per germline, CDR1 LNHDA and CDR2 SQIVND (reference sequence). V was cut by 3 bases and J by 1 base, with 6 bases left in between. The CDR3 is 13 residues long. CDR3 in DNA: TGTGCCAGTAGTATCAGCCGGAACACTGAAGCTTTCTTT. This gives the protein CASSISRNTEAFF.